The clone carrying this T cell receptor beta chain came up many times. Its cognate antigen is unknown. Indicated time point: newly diagnosed GD, antithyroid drugs for less than 3 months. TCR sequences were obtained from RNA taken from PBMCs. The data were taken from a study of regulatory T cells in long-lasting Graves disease. Both iRepertoire HTBI primers and Arm-PCR of CDR3 regions were used to build the TCR beta libraries. A single record per CDR3 protein comes from TCRdb applying MiXCR to the multiplex PCR reads. This repertoire shows 300,000 to 400,000 distinct CDR3 sequences, over 15% found once; its top ten account for about 27%. General study results and limits: No thyroid tissue was studied; the work used peripheral blood only. Persistent disease preferred TRBV28, TRBJ1-2 and TRBJ2-5.

Trimming removed 2 bases at V and 11 bases at J, with 15 bases between. Germline lookup yields CDR1 MGHRA and CDR2 YSYEKL. The CDR3 is 13 amino acids. The same sample was also studied in work on T cells in Graves' hyperthyroidism and ophthalmopathy.

V is TRBV4-1 and J is TRBJ1-1; D not certain. The receptor's source is a man in his forties with Graves disease. This material consisted of peripheral blood mononuclear cells (PBMCs), taken at new diagnosis, from a patient treated with antithyroid drugs. The DNA for the CDR3 is TGCGCCAGCAGCCAAACTCGGGGAATTGGCGCTTTCTTT. It is translated as CASSQTRGIGAFF.